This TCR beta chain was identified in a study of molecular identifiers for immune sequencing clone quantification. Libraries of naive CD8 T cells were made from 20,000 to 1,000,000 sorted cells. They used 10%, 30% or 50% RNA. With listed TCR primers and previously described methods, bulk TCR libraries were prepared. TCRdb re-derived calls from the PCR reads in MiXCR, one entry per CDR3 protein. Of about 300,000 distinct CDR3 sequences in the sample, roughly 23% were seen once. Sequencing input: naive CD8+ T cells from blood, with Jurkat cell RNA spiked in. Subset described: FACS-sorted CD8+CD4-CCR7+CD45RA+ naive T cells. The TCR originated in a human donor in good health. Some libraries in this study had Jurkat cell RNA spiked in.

The DNA for the CDR3 is TGTGCCAGCAGCTTGAAGTATAGCAATCAGCCCCAGCATTTT. Amino acid sequence: CASSLKYSNQPQHF. The chain carries TRBV5-6 and TRBJ1-5; D is ambiguous. The CDR3 is made up of 14 amino acids. Germline V gene data show CDR1 as SGHDT and CDR2 as YYEEEE. Trimming pared 1 base from V and 0 bases from J, leaving 5 bases between.